Below, 10 T cell receptor beta chains from the same sample are listed, as sequenced in a study of T cells in Graves' hyperthyroidism and ophthalmopathy. RNA transcripts provided the source from which TCR beta CDR3 regions were amplified. A first-round RT-PCR of the TCR CDR3 used the HTBI primer set. TCRdb reprocessed the multiplex PCR reads with MiXCR, giving one entry per CDR3 protein. The table lists some 570,000 distinct CDR3 sequences, about 15% of them singletons. Sequencing was done on a sample of blood. The receptors derive from a woman in her late teens or twenties with Graves' ophthalmopathy.

CDR3 protein: CSVVRQVNTEAFF. As DNA, the CDR3 is TGCAGCGTTGTCCGACAGGTAAACACTGAAGCTTTCTTT. V and J are TRBV29-1 and TRBJ1-1; D might be TRBD1 (6 bases). CDR1 and CDR2 (germline): SQVTM, ANQGSEA. CDR3 length: 13 amino acids. The V end was cut by 4 bases, the J end by 2 bases, with 11 bases between.

This clonotype showed up just once. V is TRBV13 and J is TRBJ1-1; tentative D call: TRBD1 (5 bases). Germline V gene sequence: CDR1 PRHDT, CDR2 FYEKMQ (reference sequence). Trimming stripped 5 bases from V and 3 bases from J, with 19 bases between. The CDR3 spans 16 residues. This CDR3 is CASSAGVGASYTEAFF. The CDR3 nucleotides read TGTGCCAGCAGCGCAGGTGTTGGGGCCAGCTACACTGAAGCTTTCTTT.

This chain's CDR3 is CASSLVPGVYGYTF. The CDR3 DNA is TGCGCCAGCAGCTTGGTTCCGGGGGTCTATGGCTACACCTTC. The chain has TRBV5-1 and TRBJ1-2, with D possibly matching TRBD1 (5 bases). CDR1 SGHRS and CDR2 YFSETQ come from the germline V gene. This CDR3 has 14 residues. Deletions cut 0 bases from V and 4 bases from J, with 10 bases between.

At least ten counts were recorded for this clonotype. The chain employs TRBV7-2 and TRBJ2-7, with TRBD2 matching 8 bases. V trimming: 6 bases; J trimming: 2 bases; junction bases outside the gene matches: 6. There are 14 residues in the CDR3. Per germline, CDR1 SGHTA and CDR2 FQGNSA. The CDR3 DNA is TGTGCCAGCAGTTCCATTAGCGGGACCTACGAGCAGTACTTC. Translation gives CASSSISGTYEQYF.

This clonotype was counted at least ten times. V usage is TRBV4-3 and J usage is TRBJ2-7; D remains ambiguous. The germline V gene has CDR1 LGHNA and CDR2 YSLEER. The CDR3 covers 12 residues. V was clipped by 0 bases and J by 5 bases, with 5 bases between them. This chain's CDR3 is CASSQDGDEQYF. The CDR3 nucleotides are TGCGCCAGCAGCCAAGATGGGGACGAGCAGTACTTC.

The chain's CDR3 is CAKPLGSYTEAFF. In DNA, the CDR3 is TGTGCCAAGCCCCTTGGCAGTTACACTGAAGCTTTCTTT. The chain couples TRBV25-1 to TRBJ1-1, with D hard to call. With 10 bases removed from V and 3 bases from J, the gap between germline ends came to 15 bases. Per germline, CDR1 MGHDK and CDR2 SYGVNS. The CDR3 has 13 residues. The full variable domain, its missing parts supplied by reference TRBV25-1 and TRBJ1-1, is EADIYQTPRYLVIGTGKKITLECSQTMGHDKMYWYQQDPGMELHLIHYSYGVNSTEKGDLSSESTVSRIRTEHFPLTLESARPSHTSQYLCAKPLGSYTEAFFGQGTRLTVV.

This clonotype turned up a few times. The V and J genes are TRBV20-1 and TRBJ2-7; the D gene could be TRBD1 or TRBD2 (5 bases each). Germline CDR1 and CDR2: DFQATT and SNEGSKA (reference sequence). V dropped 3 bases and J dropped 4 bases, with 13 bases sitting between them. There are 13 residues in the CDR3. DNA of the CDR3: TGCAGTGCTAGTCACAGGACTTTATACGAGCAGTACTTC. It translates to CSASHRTLYEQYF.

Ten or more counts support this clonotype. The chain links TRBV5-1 to TRBJ1-1; D is perhaps TRBD1 (5 bases). V was shortened by 2 bases and J by 0 bases, with 14 bases between the two germline ends. From germline, CDR1 is SGHRS and CDR2 YFSETQ. CDR3 length: 16 residues. The DNA for the CDR3 is TGCGCCAGCAGCTTCAGCGGGGGTTTGATGAACACTGAAGCTTTCTTT. Translated: CASSFSGGLMNTEAFF. Looking up the rest from reference TRBV5-1 and TRBJ1-1 gives the full variable domain: KAGVTQTPRYLIKTRGQQVTLSCSPISGHRSVSWYQQTPGQGLQFLFEYFSETQRNKGNFPGRFSGRQFSNSRSEMNVSTLELGDSALYLCASSFSGGLMNTEAFFGQGTRLTVV.

There are a few counts of this clonotype. The CDR3 loop reads CSVEEGGTSGSGQYF. The CDR3 DNA reads TGCAGCGTTGAGGAAGGGGGGACTAGCGGGAGCGGGCAGTACTTC. The chain combines TRBV29-1 with TRBJ2-7; 14 bases are shared with TRBD2. The germline V gene has CDR1 SQVTM and CDR2 ANQGSEA. V lost 3 bases and J lost 9; bases outside the gene matches: 10. This CDR3 region has 15 residues.

This clonotype appeared a few times. CDR3 DNA: TGTGCCAGCAGTTTAACTCGTGACGGGAACACTGAAGCTTTCTTT. Translation gives CASSLTRDGNTEAFF. The rearrangement joins TRBV6-1 to TRBJ1-1; D remains ambiguous. The CDR3 is made up of 15 amino acids. Germline V gene sequence: CDR1 MNHNS, CDR2 SASEGT. Between the trimmed V and J ends, which lost 5 bases and 1 base, there was a span of 14 bases.